These T cell receptor beta chains were read from a single sample in a study of blood T cells in healthy people across ages. TCRdb independently ran MiXCR on the 5' RACE reads; one entry per CDR3 protein. Of 600,000 to 850,000 distinct CDR3 sequences listed, 20% to 25% are singletons. Separately, the same data were catalogued under a study of T cells of mothers and their children.

Sequenced sample: blood. The receptors were sampled from a boy between 5 and 17 years old in good health. Both conserved end residues are part of each CDR3. A D gene is named only where the DNA matches it firmly. The size of a clone is reported for some rows only, either as once, few or many, or as a class for expanded clones.

V: TRBV12-3/TRBV12-4
J: TRBJ1-2
D: TRBD1
size: NA
DNA: TGTGCCAGCAGTCCGGACAGGGATGGCTACACCTTC
CDR3: CASSPDRDGYTF

V: TRBV7-7
J: TRBJ2-2
D: NA
size: NA
DNA: TGTGCTAGCAGCTTAGGCGTAAACACCGGGGAGCTGTTTTTT
CDR3: CASSLGVNTGELFF

V: TRBV20-1
J: TRBJ1-4
D: NA
size: NA
DNA: TGCAGCCCCTTAGGGGTTGGGGGGTCAGGGACTAATGAAAAACTGTTTTTT
CDR3: CSPLGVGGSGTNEKLFF

V: TRBV21-1
J: TRBJ2-4
D: NA
size: NA
DNA: TGTGCCAGCAGCAAAGCGCCGGAGAAAAACATTCAGTACTTC
CDR3: CASSKAPEKNIQYF

V: TRBV6-6
J: TRBJ1-2
D: NA
size: few
DNA: TGTGCCAGCAGTTACGAAGACAACTATGGCTACACCTTC
CDR3: CASSYEDNYGYTF

V: TRBV2
J: TRBJ1-4
D: NA
size: NA
DNA: TGTGCCAGCACTCGGGACACTCCAACTAATGAAAAACTGTTTTTT
CDR3: CASTRDTPTNEKLFF

V: TRBV11-2
J: TRBJ1-4
D: NA
size: few
DNA: TGTGCCAGCAGTACACAGTGGAAAAAACTGTTTTTT
CDR3: CASSTQWKKLFF

V: TRBV12-3/TRBV12-4
J: TRBJ1-4
D: NA
size: NA
DNA: TGTGCCAGCAGACAAGGGGGTGCATTTGAAAAACTGTTTTTT
CDR3: CASRQGGAFEKLFF

V: TRBV29-1
J: TRBJ2-7
D: TRBD1
size: NA
DNA: TGCAGCGTCAGTGGCGGGACAGGGGGCTTCGAGCAGTACTTC
CDR3: CSVSGGTGGFEQYF

V: TRBV6-5
J: TRBJ2-1
D: NA
size: NA
DNA: TGTGCCAGCAGTTACGTTGGACACGACAATGAGCAGTTCTTC
CDR3: CASSYVGHDNEQFF

V: TRBV29-1
J: TRBJ2-5
D: NA
size: NA
DNA: TGCGGCGTTGAAATGACCCTAGGCGTGTCGGAGACCCAGTACTTC
CDR3: CGVEMTLGVSETQYF

V: TRBV28
J: TRBJ1-5
D: NA
size: few
DNA: TGTGCCAGCAGTCGCATGGCTGTGGGGAGTCAGCCCCAGCATTTT
CDR3: CASSRMAVGSQPQHF

V: TRBV2
J: TRBJ2-1
D: TRBD2
size: NA
DNA: TGTGCCAGCAGTGGAGCGGGGGGGGAGGTCGGGGATGAGCAGTTCTTC
CDR3: CASSGAGGEVGDEQFF

V: TRBV4-3
J: TRBJ2-7
D: TRBD2
size: NA
DNA: TGCGCCAGCAGCCAAGACCCCAGCGGGAGTCGGAGCGAGCAGTACTTC
CDR3: CASSQDPSGSRSEQYF

V: TRBV4-3
J: TRBJ2-7
D: NA
size: NA
DNA: TGCGCCAGCAGCCAAGTATGGCAGGCCTCCTACGAGCAGTACTTC
CDR3: CASSQVWQASYEQYF

V: TRBV6-2/TRBV6-3
J: TRBJ2-2
D: NA
size: many
DNA: TGTGCCAGCAGTAAGAGATCGGTATCGAGCACCGGGGAGCTGTTTTTT
CDR3: CASSKRSVSSTGELFF

V: TRBV7-9
J: TRBJ1-6
D: NA
size: few
DNA: TGTGCCAGCAGCTTGGTGCAGAATTCACCCCTCCACTTT
CDR3: CASSLVQNSPLHF

V: TRBV3-1
J: TRBJ2-5
D: NA
size: few
DNA: TGTGCCAGCAGCCAAGATGCTACGGGTGGAAAGACCCAGTACTTC
CDR3: CASSQDATGGKTQYF

V: TRBV7-2
J: TRBJ2-5
D: NA
size: NA
DNA: TGTGCCAGCGGCATAGGCAGTCAAGAGACCCAGTACTTC
CDR3: CASGIGSQETQYF

V: TRBV6-2/TRBV6-3
J: TRBJ2-5
D: TRBD1
size: few
DNA: TGTGCCAGCAGTTACCTGGGACAGACAAAAGAGACCCAGTACTTC
CDR3: CASSYLGQTKETQYF

V: TRBV11-1
J: TRBJ2-5
D: NA
size: few
DNA: TGTGCCAGCAGCACAGAGACAGGAGGCTACCAAGAGACCCAGTACTTC
CDR3: CASSTETGGYQETQYF

V: TRBV10-2
J: TRBJ2-5
D: NA
size: NA
DNA: TGCGCCAGCAAGGGGCGAGGCGAGACCCAGTACTTC
CDR3: CASKGRGETQYF

V: TRBV27
J: TRBJ2-1
D: NA
size: NA
DNA: TGTGCCAGCAGTCCTGGGGGCCCGAGGCCCTACAATGAGCAGTTCTTC
CDR3: CASSPGGPRPYNEQFF

V: TRBV29-1
J: TRBJ2-3
D: TRBD2
size: NA
DNA: TGCAGCGTCCCGCACGTAGCGGGAGGGGCAGATACGCAGTATTTT
CDR3: CSVPHVAGGADTQYF

V: TRBV29-1
J: TRBJ1-3
D: NA
size: few
DNA: TGCAGCGCAGCACAGACGGGTTACTCTGGAAACACCATATATTTT
CDR3: CSAAQTGYSGNTIYF

V: TRBV9
J: TRBJ1-2
D: NA
size: once
DNA: TGTGCCAGCAGCCCCGAGCGTAGGACAGCCAGCTATGGCTACACCTTC
CDR3: CASSPERRTASYGYTF

V: TRBV20-1
J: TRBJ2-3
D: NA
size: NA
DNA: TGCAGTGCCCGCTCCGGGGGCACAGATACGCAGTATTTT
CDR3: CSARSGGTDTQYF

V: TRBV3-1
J: TRBJ2-3
D: TRBD1
size: NA
DNA: TGTGCCAGCAGCCAAGATTCCAGGGGGACCGCAGATACGCAGTATTTT
CDR3: CASSQDSRGTADTQYF

V: TRBV25-1
J: TRBJ2-3
D: TRBD2
size: few
DNA: TGTGCCAGCAGCGAATTGGCGGGAGGGCAGGGAGATACGCAGTATTTT
CDR3: CASSELAGGQGDTQYF

V: TRBV6-6
J: TRBJ2-7
D: NA
size: NA
DNA: TGTGCCAGCAGTTACGACAGCGGATACGAGCAGTACTTC
CDR3: CASSYDSGYEQYF

V: TRBV7-9
J: TRBJ2-5
D: NA
size: few
DNA: TGTGCCAGCGGCTTAGCGCTGGGTAGGACGACCCAAGCAGAAGAGACCCAGTACTTC
CDR3: CASGLALGRTTQAEETQYF

V: TRBV2
J: TRBJ2-3
D: NA
size: NA
DNA: TGTGCCAGCAGTGAAGTCCCGTACGCCGATACGCAGTATTTT
CDR3: CASSEVPYADTQYF

V: TRBV3-1
J: TRBJ2-7
D: NA
size: few
DNA: TGTGCCAGCAGCCAACCAGGTGCACTCCACATGGACTTC
CDR3: CASSQPGALHMDF